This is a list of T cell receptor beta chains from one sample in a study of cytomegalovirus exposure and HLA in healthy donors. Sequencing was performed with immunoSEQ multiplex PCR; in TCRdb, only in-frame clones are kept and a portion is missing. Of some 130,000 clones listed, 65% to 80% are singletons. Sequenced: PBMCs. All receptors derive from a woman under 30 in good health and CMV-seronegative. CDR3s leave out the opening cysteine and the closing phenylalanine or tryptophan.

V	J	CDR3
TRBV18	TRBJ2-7	ASSPPTEEQY
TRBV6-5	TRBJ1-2	ASSYLQGNEGYT
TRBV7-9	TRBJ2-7	ASSPQDSTYEQY
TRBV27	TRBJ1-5	ASGASNQPQH
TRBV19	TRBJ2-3	ASEGLSKRDTQY
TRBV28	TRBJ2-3	ASSMATSGRDTQY
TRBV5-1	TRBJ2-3	ASSQAGVRTDTQY
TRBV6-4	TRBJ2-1	ASSVEAGRYNEQF
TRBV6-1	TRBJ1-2	ASSATADNYGYT
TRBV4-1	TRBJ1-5	ASSPQTGVGNQPQH
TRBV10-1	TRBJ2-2	ASSPREGGELF
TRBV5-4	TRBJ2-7	ASSPTSGSTYEQY
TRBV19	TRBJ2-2	ASSPVVAGAGELF
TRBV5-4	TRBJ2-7	ASGWTTTYEQY
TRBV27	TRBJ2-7	ASSFGRGSSSYEQY
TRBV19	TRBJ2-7	ASRQLKDSSYEQY
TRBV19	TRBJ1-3	ASRTDRSGNTIY
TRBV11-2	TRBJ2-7	ASSSPGTGTGEQY
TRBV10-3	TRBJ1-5	AISETPGFQPQH
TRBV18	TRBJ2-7	ASSPRQGYEQY
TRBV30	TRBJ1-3	AWIRGGLSGNTIY
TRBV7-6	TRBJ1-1	ASSRGQGNTEAF
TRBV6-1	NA	ASTQIQGYEQY
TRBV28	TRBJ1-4	ASSLRTGAEKLF
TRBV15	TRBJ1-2	ATSPGTGSYSGYGYT
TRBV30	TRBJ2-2	AWRFLTTGELF
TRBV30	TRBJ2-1	AWTPGREQF
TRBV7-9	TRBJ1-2	ASSLVGGDPYGYT
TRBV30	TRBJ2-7	AWSVSIYYEQY
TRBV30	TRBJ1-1	AWSRLSTEAF
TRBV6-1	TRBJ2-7	ASSEAGPYEQY
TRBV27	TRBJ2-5	ASTRTSGQETQY
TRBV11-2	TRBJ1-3	ASSQGNTIY
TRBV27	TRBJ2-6	ASSLSLSANVLT
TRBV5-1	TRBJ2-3	ASSSRTSGRLADTQY
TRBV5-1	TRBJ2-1	ASSLSSGSNEQF
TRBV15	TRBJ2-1	ATSRVTGGNEQF
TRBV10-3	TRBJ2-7	AISEARTSGSYEQY
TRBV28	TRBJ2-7	ASSLRTVWTAEQY
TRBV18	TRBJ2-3	ASSPGRGGSTDTQY